The subject of this entry is one TCR beta chain. Its specificity is unknown. The data were obtained in a study of Ad26.COV2.S vaccination and SARS-CoV-2 variants. Study-wide results and limits: Higher spike-specific TCR breadth was found in vaccine recipients than in placebo recipients.

The CDR3 extends over 13 amino acids. The V gene lost 3 bases and the J gene lost 4 bases, with 11 bases spanning the gap. Germline CDR1 is SGHRS and CDR2 is YFSETQ. Using immunoSEQ multiplex PCR, the repertoire was profiled, and TCRdb retains in-frame clones only, with some absent. The sample holds roughly 400,000 clones, approximately 91% seen once. Treatment defined: some 20 received Ad26.COV2.S at low or high dose, single or two shots; about five received placebo; per-sample allocation not given. The investigators took samples on day 63 after the first vaccine or placebo injection. The rearrangement uses TRBV5-1 and TRBJ2-7; D perhaps matches TRBD1 (5 bases). Material: peripheral blood, obtained in a trial of Ad26.COV2.S vaccine versus placebo. The receptor was derived from a person between 18 and 65 years old who received the Ad26.COV2.S COVID-19 vaccine or a placebo. The CDR3 sequence: CASSSAGFYEQYF. The CDR3 nucleotides read TGCGCCAGCAGCTCGGCAGGGTTTTACGAGCAGTACTTC.